These T cell receptor beta chains were read from a single sample in a study of control samples from healthy donors and cancer patients. The repertoire was sequenced with immunoSEQ multiplex PCR; TCRdb's copy has only in-frame clones and lacks some. Of about 68,000 clones listed, nearly 85% are singletons. The sequenced sample consisted of blood. These receptors all stem from a man in his 60s in good health. Each CDR3 is given with its conserved first and last residue. D genes are given only for firm matches. The listing skips clone size in some rows; elsewhere it reads once, few, many or a size class.

>-|TRBV6-5|-|TRBJ2-4|12
TGTGCCAGCAAAGGCCCATTAGACATTCAGTACTTC
CASKGPLDIQYF
>-|TRBV27|-|TRBJ2-2|15
TGTGCCAGCAGTTTATCTAGGGCGAACACCGGGGAGCTGTTTTTT
CASSLSRANTGELFF
>-|TRBV27|-|TRBJ1-5|18
TGTGCCAGCAGTTTAGGCAGGGGAGCGGTGAAGGGGAATCAGCCCCAGCATTTT
CASSLGRGAVKGNQPQHF
>-|TRBV5-1|TRBD2|TRBJ2-3|16
TGCGCCAGCAGCACTATACCGGGACTAGCGGGAGAGGCGCAGTATTTT
CASSTIPGLAGEAQYF
>-|TRBV10-2|-|TRBJ2-7|18
TGCGCCAGCAGTGAGTCCGCCCCCCAGGACATGAGCTCCTACGAGCAGTACTTC
CASSESAPQDMSSYEQYF
>-|TRBV20-1|TRBD1|TRBJ2-7|12
TGCAGTGCTAGTCGACAGGGATCCGAGCAGTACTTC
CSASRQGSEQYF
>-|TRBV4-2|-|TRBJ1-3|18
TGTGCCAGCAGCCAAGATTGGGCAGGCCTAGCCTCTGGAAACACCATATATTTT
CASSQDWAGLASGNTIYF
>once|TRBV3-1/TRBV3-2|TRBD1|TRBJ2-7|15
TGTGCCAGCAGCCCCAACAGCAGGGGGTCCTACGAGCAGTACTTC
CASSPNSRGSYEQYF
>-|TRBV11-3|-|TRBJ2-2|15
TGTGCCAGCAGCAGAGGAGCGGTTTCCACCGGGGAGCTGTTTTTT
CASSRGAVSTGELFF
>few|TRBV7-2|TRBD2|TRBJ2-1|17
TGTGCCAGCAGCTTACTTACCCTTTCTAGCGGCCACAATGAGCAGTTCTTC
CASSLLTLSSGHNEQFF
>-|TRBV19|-|TRBJ2-5|15
TGTGCCAGCAACCAGGGACCCCAAAGAGGGGAGACCCAGTACTTC
CASNQGPQRGETQYF
>-|TRBV3-1/TRBV3-2|-|TRBJ1-6|15
TGTGCCAGCAGCCGGGGGAGCTCCTATAATTCACCCCTCCACTTT
CASSRGSSYNSPLHF
>once|TRBV28|TRBD2|TRBJ2-1|11
TGTGCCAGCAGGGCCGGGACTAAGCAGTTCTTC
CASRAGTKQFF
>-|TRBV28|-|TRBJ1-2|15
TGTGCCAGCAGTACAGGTCTTAACTTTAACTATGGCTACACCTTC
CASSTGLNFNYGYTF
>-|TRBV25-1|-|TRBJ2-7|14
TGTGCCAGCAGTGAATCGGGACGGTCCTACGAGCAGTACTTC
CASSESGRSYEQYF
>-|TRBV11-2|-|TRBJ2-3|18
TGTGCCAGCAGCTTAGAGCGGTATGGGCGGAGTCCCACAGATACGCAGTATTTT
CASSLERYGRSPTDTQYF
>-|TRBV7-3|-|TRBJ2-5|14
TGTGCCAGCAGCTTAAACGGGGGCCAAGAGACCCAGTACTTC
CASSLNGGQETQYF
>once|TRBV9|TRBD2|TRBJ2-2|18
TGTGCCAGCAGCACGGGGACTAGCGGGAGGGGCGGCACCGGGGAGCTGTTTTTT
CASSTGTSGRGGTGELFF
>-|TRBV6-4|-|TRBJ2-5|12
TGTGCCAGCAGTGACTGGGCTGAGACCCAGTACTTC
CASSDWAETQYF
>once|TRBV27|TRBD2|TRBJ2-3|16
TGTGCCAGCAGTTACGGGGACGGGAGGAGCACAGATACGCAGTATTTT
CASSYGDGRSTDTQYF
>-|TRBV28|-|TRBJ1-4|13
TGTGCCAGCAGTTCCTTAGACAAGGAAAAACTGTTTTTT
CASSSLDKEKLFF
>few|TRBV3-1/TRBV3-2|TRBD1|TRBJ1-2|16
TGTGCCAGCAGCCAAGTCCGAGCAGGGGGGGACTATGGCTACACCTTC
CASSQVRAGGDYGYTF
>few|TRBV11-2|TRBD1|TRBJ2-7|15
TGTGCCAGCAGCTTAGGCCGGACAGGAACCTACGAGCAGTACTTC
CASSLGRTGTYEQYF
>-|TRBV4-1|-|TRBJ2-7|14
TGCGCCAGCAGTCCCGTTAACAGGGTTTACGAGCAGTACTTC
CASSPVNRVYEQYF
>-|TRBV19|-|TRBJ2-5|15
TGTGCCAGTAGTGTCTATCACGGGTACCAAGAGACCCAGTACTTC
CASSVYHGYQETQYF
>-|TRBV24-1|-|TRBJ2-1|16
TGTGCCACCAGTGATCCCCAAACTTCTCTAGTTAGTGAGCAGTTCTTC
CATSDPQTSLVSEQFF
>few|TRBV11-2|TRBD1|TRBJ1-1|13
TGTGCCAGCAGCTTGGACAGGGGCACTGAAGCTTTCTTT
CASSLDRGTEAFF
>-|TRBV21-1|-|TRBJ2-1|13
TGTGCCAGCAGTAGTTGCCCCGGCGATGAGCAGTTCTTC
CASSSCPGDEQFF